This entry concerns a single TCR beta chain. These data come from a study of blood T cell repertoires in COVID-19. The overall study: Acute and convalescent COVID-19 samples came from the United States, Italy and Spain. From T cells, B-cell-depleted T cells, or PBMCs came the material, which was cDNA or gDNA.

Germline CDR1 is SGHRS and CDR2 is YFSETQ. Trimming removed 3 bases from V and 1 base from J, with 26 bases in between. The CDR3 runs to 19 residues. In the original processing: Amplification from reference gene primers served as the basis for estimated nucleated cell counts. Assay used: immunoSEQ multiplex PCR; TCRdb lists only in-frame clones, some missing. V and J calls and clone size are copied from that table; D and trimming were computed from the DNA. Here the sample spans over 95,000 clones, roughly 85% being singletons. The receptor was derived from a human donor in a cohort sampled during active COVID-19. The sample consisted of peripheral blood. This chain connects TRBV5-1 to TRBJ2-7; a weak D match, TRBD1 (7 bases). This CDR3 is CASSYATGGTTTGSYEQYF. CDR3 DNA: TGCGCCAGCAGCTACGCTACCGGGGGTACCACGACAGGGTCCTACGAGCAGTACTTC.